Below, 6 T cell receptor beta chains from the same sample are listed, as sequenced in a study of OX40 agonist ivuxolimab in advanced cancers. The assay was immunoSEQ multiplex PCR, and TCRdb's table has in-frame clones only and misses some. Among 69,000 or so clones listed, approximately 92% were seen once. The starting material was CD4+ or CD8+ T cells sorted from blood, obtained in a trial of the OX40 agonist ivuxolimab. The receptor source for this set is an adult with an advanced solid tumor such as melanoma, head and neck, liver or kidney cancer.

This clone was seen a single time. The chain uses TRBV29-1 and TRBJ2-1; the match to TRBD2 covers 7 bases. The CDR3 runs 13 residues. Germline values: CDR1 SQVTM, CDR2 ANQGSEA. J was trimmed by 6 bases and V by 1 base; bases with no gene match: 3. The CDR3 protein is CSVEALAINEQFF. For the CDR3, the DNA is TGCAGCGTTGAAGCACTAGCGATCAATGAGCAGTTCTTC.

V usage is TRBV4-1 and J usage is TRBJ2-2; D call uncertain. Germline values: CDR1 MGHRA, CDR2 YSYEKL. The CDR3 has 14 residues. Trimming stripped 1 base from V and 5 bases from J, with 8 bases between. The CDR3 reads CASSQAWGTGELFF. The CDR3 nucleotides are TGCGCCAGCAGCCAAGCTTGGGGTACCGGGGAGCTGTTTTTT.

This clone came up once. V is TRBV27 and J is TRBJ1-1; 7 bases agree with TRBD1. Germline CDR1 reads MNHEY; CDR2 reads SMNVEV (reference sequence). Unmatched junction bases numbered 4, after V lost 4 bases and J lost 2 bases. The CDR3 runs 14 residues. CDR3 in amino acids: CASSSTGLNTEAFF. The CDR3 DNA follows: TGTGCCAGCAGTTCGACAGGGCTTAACACTGAAGCTTTCTTT.

The rearrangement joins TRBV5-8 to TRBJ1-1, with D hard to call. The CDR3 is 14 residues long. V was shortened by 4 bases and J by 1 base, with 11 bases between the two germline ends. Germline V lookup: CDR1 SGHTS, CDR2 YDEGEE. The chain's CDR3 is CASSHPGSNTEAFF. The DNA for the CDR3 is TGTGCCAGCAGCCATCCGGGTTCGAACACTGAAGCTTTCTTT.

The chain couples TRBV2 to TRBJ2-1, with 8 bases aligning to TRBD1. The CDR3 loop spans 15 amino acids. Germline CDR1 and CDR2: SNHLY and FYNNEI. V was clipped by 6 bases and J by 3 bases; unmatched bases: 7. The CDR3 sequence: CASRLTGASYNEQFF. CDR3 bases: TGTGCCAGCAGACTGACAGGGGCCAGCTACAATGAGCAGTTCTTC.

The table lists this clone with many counts. The J gene is TRBJ1-5, the V gene TRBV5-1, with D perhaps TRBD1 (6 bases). Germline lookup yields CDR1 SGHRS and CDR2 YFSETQ. The ends were cut back, 2 bases at V and 0 bases at J, with 12 bases in the middle. CDR3 length equals 16 residues. The CDR3 bases are TGCGCCAGCAGCTTCGAAGCAGGGGTTAGCAATCAGCCCCAGCATTTT. This sequence encodes CASSFEAGVSNQPQHF.